The rows below give T cell receptor beta chains drawn from one sample of a study of a mutant IDH1 vaccine in newly diagnosed glioma. These receptors are not linked to any known antigen. Only in-frame clones appear in the TCRdb table, and some are missing; sequencing was by immunoSEQ multiplex PCR. The repertoire holds fewer than 75,000 clones, with around 84% as singletons. The sequences come from PBMCs, collected from a glioma patient whose treatment included an IDH1 peptide vaccine. These TCRs come from a woman aged 45-65 years with glioma. Each CDR3 is given with its conserved first and last residue. The D gene is left open where the match is weak. A row's size may be missing; if present it is once, few, many or a size class.

V gene: TRBV6-5; D gene: TRBD1; clone size: NA; J gene: TRBJ2-2; CDR3 DNA: TGTGCCAGCAGAAACAGGGGTGAGGTCGGGGAGCTGTTTTTT; CDR3 protein: CASRNRGEVGELFF
V gene: TRBV29-1; D gene: TRBD1; clone size: NA; J gene: TRBJ1-1; CDR3 DNA: TGCAGCGTTCTGGACAGGCCGAGCACTGAAGCTTTCTTT; CDR3 protein: CSVLDRPSTEAFF
V gene: TRBV9; D gene: NA; clone size: NA; J gene: TRBJ1-1; CDR3 DNA: TGTGCCAGCAGCGTTTTGGGGCGGTCGGATGAAGCTTTCTTT; CDR3 protein: CASSVLGRSDEAFF
V gene: TRBV2; D gene: NA; clone size: NA; J gene: TRBJ2-5; CDR3 DNA: TGTGCCAGCAGGGAACTGAACTGGGAGACCCAGTACTTC; CDR3 protein: CASRELNWETQYF
V gene: TRBV7-6; D gene: NA; clone size: NA; J gene: TRBJ1-2; CDR3 DNA: TGTGCCAGCAGCCCAGAAATAGGGAGAGGCGCAAACTATGGCTACACCTTC; CDR3 protein: CASSPEIGRGANYGYTF
V gene: TRBV5-6; D gene: NA; clone size: many; J gene: TRBJ2-7; CDR3 DNA: TGTGCCAGCAACTTGGGGACCCGGGCTGCCCGGCAGTACTTC; CDR3 protein: CASNLGTRAARQYF
V gene: TRBV2; D gene: NA; clone size: NA; J gene: TRBJ1-2; CDR3 DNA: TGTGCCAGCAGTGAAGATTGGTCAGGCTTTTATGGCTACACCTTC; CDR3 protein: CASSEDWSGFYGYTF
V gene: TRBV5-6; D gene: NA; clone size: NA; J gene: TRBJ1-6; CDR3 DNA: TGTGCCAGCAGCTCGCCCACTCAAGGGGGAGGTTTCCATTCACCCCTCCACTTT; CDR3 protein: CASSSPTQGGGFHSPLHF
V gene: TRBV4-2; D gene: NA; clone size: NA; J gene: TRBJ2-2; CDR3 DNA: TGTGCCAGCAGCCAAGAAGCCGACACCGGGGAGCTGTTTTTT; CDR3 protein: CASSQEADTGELFF
V gene: TRBV7-9; D gene: TRBD2; clone size: NA; J gene: TRBJ2-4; CDR3 DNA: TGTGCCAGCAGCTCGGCCGGGGGGGGGACTAAAAACATTCAGTACTTC; CDR3 protein: CASSSAGGGTKNIQYF
V gene: TRBV18; D gene: NA; clone size: NA; J gene: TRBJ1-3; CDR3 DNA: TGTGCCAGCTCACCACCGTCGAGTTCTGGAAACACCATATATTTT; CDR3 protein: CASSPPSSSGNTIYF
V gene: TRBV28; D gene: NA; clone size: NA; J gene: TRBJ2-1; CDR3 DNA: TGTGCCAGCAGGTCCCCAGGGAGCGGGAATGAGCAGTTCTTC; CDR3 protein: CASRSPGSGNEQFF
V gene: TRBV4-3; D gene: NA; clone size: NA; J gene: TRBJ2-7; CDR3 DNA: TGCGCCAGCAGCCAAGATGAAACAAGTTCCTACGAGCAGTACTTC; CDR3 protein: CASSQDETSSYEQYF
V gene: TRBV25-1; D gene: NA; clone size: NA; J gene: TRBJ1-1; CDR3 DNA: TGTGCCAGCAGGGGATATAGCACTGAAGCTTTCTTT; CDR3 protein: CASRGYSTEAFF
V gene: TRBV7-2; D gene: NA; clone size: NA; J gene: TRBJ2-3; CDR3 DNA: TGTGCCAGCAGCTTAGATGGGGCCCCTGGCACAGATACGCAGTATTTT; CDR3 protein: CASSLDGAPGTDTQYF
V gene: TRBV6-5; D gene: NA; clone size: NA; J gene: TRBJ1-5; CDR3 DNA: TGTGCCAGCAGTTGGCGACAGACCAATCAGCCCCAGCATTTT; CDR3 protein: CASSWRQTNQPQHF
V gene: TRBV5-1; D gene: NA; clone size: few; J gene: TRBJ2-1; CDR3 DNA: TGCGCCAGCAGTCGCACTACTGACTCCTACAATGAGCAGTTCTTC; CDR3 protein: CASSRTTDSYNEQFF